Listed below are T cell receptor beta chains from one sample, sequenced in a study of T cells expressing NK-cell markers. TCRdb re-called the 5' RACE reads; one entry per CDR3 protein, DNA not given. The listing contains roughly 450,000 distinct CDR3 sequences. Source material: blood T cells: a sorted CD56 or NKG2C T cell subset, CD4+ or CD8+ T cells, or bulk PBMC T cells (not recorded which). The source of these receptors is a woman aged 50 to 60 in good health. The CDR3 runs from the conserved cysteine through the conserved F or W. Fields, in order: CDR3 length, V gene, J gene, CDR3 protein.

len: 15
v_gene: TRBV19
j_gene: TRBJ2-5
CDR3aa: CASTTGLAGVETQYF

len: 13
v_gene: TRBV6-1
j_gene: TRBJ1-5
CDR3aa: CASSDYRGQPQHF

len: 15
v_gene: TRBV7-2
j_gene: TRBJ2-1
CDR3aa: CASSLIAASYNEQFF

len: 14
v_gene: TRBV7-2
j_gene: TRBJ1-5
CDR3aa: CASSHETGPGPQHF

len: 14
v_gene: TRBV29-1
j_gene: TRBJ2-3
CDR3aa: CSVWGTALTDTQYF

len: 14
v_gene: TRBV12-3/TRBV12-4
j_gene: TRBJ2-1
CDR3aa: CASSLGDYYNEQFF

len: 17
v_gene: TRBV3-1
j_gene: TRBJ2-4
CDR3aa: CASSQVGGRDRRNIQYF

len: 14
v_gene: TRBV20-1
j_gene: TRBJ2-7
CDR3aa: CSAGAGVNTYEQYF

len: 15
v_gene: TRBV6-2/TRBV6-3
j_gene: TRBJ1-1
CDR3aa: CASSYVVGVSTEAFF

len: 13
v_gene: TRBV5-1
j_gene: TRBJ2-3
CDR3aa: CASSVQITDTQYF

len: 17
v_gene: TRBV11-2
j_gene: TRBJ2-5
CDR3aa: CASSFRTSGSIGETQYF

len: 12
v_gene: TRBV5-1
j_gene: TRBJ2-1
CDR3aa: CASASVVNEQFF

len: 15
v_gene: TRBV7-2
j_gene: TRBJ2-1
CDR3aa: CASSLAAHQNNEQFF

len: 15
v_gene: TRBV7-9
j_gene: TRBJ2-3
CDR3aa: CASSTETETTDTQYF

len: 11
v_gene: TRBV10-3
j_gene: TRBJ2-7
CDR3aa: CAIGMGHEQYF

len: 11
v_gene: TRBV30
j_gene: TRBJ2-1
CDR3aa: CAWDRTPEQFF

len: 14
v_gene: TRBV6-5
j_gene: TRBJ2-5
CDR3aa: CASSYRFIGETQYF

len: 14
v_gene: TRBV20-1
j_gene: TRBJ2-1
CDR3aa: CSASSSGANNEQFF

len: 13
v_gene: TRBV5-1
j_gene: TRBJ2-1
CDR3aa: CASSLVAGGEQFF

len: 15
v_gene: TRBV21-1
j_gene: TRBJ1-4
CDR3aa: CASSKATDAGEKLFF

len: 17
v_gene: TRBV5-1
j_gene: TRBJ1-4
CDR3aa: CASRKDSSRDTGEKLFF

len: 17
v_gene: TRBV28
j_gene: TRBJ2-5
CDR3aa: CASSSTQGPFAQETQYF

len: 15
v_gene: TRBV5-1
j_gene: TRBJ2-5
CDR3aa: CASSLVAAYRETQYF

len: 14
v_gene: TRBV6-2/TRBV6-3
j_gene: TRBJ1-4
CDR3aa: CASTAEGSNEKLFF

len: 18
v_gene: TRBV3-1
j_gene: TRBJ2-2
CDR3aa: CASSQVYGGRASTGELFF

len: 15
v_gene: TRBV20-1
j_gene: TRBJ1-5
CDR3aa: CSARDNGAAGQPQHF

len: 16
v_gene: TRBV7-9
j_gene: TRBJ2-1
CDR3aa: CASSLVGSSGNNEQFF

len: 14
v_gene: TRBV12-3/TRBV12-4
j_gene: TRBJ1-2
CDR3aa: CASSFNRGDYGYTF

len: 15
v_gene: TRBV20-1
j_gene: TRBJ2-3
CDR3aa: CSARDWGLRSDTQYF

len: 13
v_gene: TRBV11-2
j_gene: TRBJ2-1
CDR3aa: CASKRTSKFEQFF

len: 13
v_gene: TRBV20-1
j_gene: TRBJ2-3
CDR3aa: CSTGQRGTDTQYF

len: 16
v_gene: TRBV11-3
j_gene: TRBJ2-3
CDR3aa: CASSLQISFSTDTQYF

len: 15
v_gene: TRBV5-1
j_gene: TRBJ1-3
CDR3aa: CASSWDGLSGNTIYF

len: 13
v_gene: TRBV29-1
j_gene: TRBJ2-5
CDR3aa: CSVAGGRGETQYF

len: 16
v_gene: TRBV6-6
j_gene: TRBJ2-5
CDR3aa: CASSYSMGQGQETQYF